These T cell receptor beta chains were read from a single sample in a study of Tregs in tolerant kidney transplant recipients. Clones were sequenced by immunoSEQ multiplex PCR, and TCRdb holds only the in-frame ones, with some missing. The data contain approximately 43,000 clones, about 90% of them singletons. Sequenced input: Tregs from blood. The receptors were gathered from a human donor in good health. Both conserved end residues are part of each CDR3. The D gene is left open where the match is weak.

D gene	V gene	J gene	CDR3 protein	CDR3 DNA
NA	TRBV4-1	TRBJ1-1	CASSQLSGPKNTEAFF	TGCGCCAGCAGCCAACTGTCGGGCCCTAAGAACACTGAAGCTTTCTTT
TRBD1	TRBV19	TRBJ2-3	CASTGPGQGDPRNTDTQYF	TGTGCCAGTACGGGACCGGGACAGGGGGACCCTCGGAACACAGATACGCAGTATTTT
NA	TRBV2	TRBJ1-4	CASIGGVTNEKLFF	TGTGCCAGCATCGGTGGGGTTACTAATGAAAAACTGTTTTTT
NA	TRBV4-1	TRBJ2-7	CASSQGRQGRHEQYF	TGCGCCAGCAGCCAAGGTAGGCAGGGGAGGCACGAGCAGTACTTC
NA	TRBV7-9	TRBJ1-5	CASSPRDGNQPQHF	TGTGCCAGCAGCCCCCGGGACGGTAATCAGCCCCAGCATTTT
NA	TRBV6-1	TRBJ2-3	CASTRSTDTQYF	TGTGCCAGCACCAGGTCCACAGATACGCAGTATTTT
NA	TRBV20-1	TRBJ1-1	CSARAYSRAFF	TGCAGTGCTAGAGCGTACTCCCGAGCTTTCTTT
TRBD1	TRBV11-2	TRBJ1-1	CASSLAGTGVRTEAFF	TGTGCCAGCAGCTTAGCCGGGACAGGGGTACGCACTGAAGCTTTCTTT
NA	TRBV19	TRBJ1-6	CASSMERFVESPLHF	TGTGCCAGTAGTATGGAGCGTTTTGTCGAGTCACCCCTCCACTTT
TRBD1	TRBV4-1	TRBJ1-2	CASSQYAWTGAGLGGYTF	TGCGCCAGCAGCCAATACGCCTGGACAGGAGCGGGCCTGGGCGGCTACACCTTC
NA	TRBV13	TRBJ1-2	CASSLRGTYGYTF	TGTGCCAGCAGCTTACGAGGAACCTATGGCTACACCTTC
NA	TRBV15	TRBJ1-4	CATSTQTGWNEKLFF	TGTGCCACCAGCACCCAGACAGGCTGGAATGAAAAACTGTTTTTT
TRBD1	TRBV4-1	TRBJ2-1	CASWRTGLEGDEQFF	TGCGCCAGCTGGCGGACAGGACTCGAGGGGGATGAGCAGTTCTTC
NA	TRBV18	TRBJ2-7	CASSPSTYEQYF	TGTGCCAGCTCACCTAGCACCTACGAGCAGTACTTC